This TCR beta chain is drawn from a study of Graves' ophthalmopathy and Graves' hyperthyroidism. About the research overall: The authors defined stable hyperthyroidism as no ophthalmopathy within 18 months of follow-up. Study-level findings and limits: The majority of expanded thyroid clonotypes above 0.001 frequency also occurred in blood.

This clonotype was recorded many times. Its antigen is not identified. Only newly diagnosed hyperthyroidism patients aged 18 to 65, with under 2 months' duration, were enrolled. Researchers took RNA transcripts and amplified TCR beta CDR3 regions from them. RT-PCR with HTBI primers came first, then second-round multiplex PCR. TCRdb ran MiXCR on the multiplex PCR reads and lists one entry per CDR3 protein. The data hold some 1.1 million distinct CDR3 sequences, with about 40% observed a single time. The CDR3 is made up of 13 amino acids. Trimming took 4 bases from V and 4 from J, leaving 11 bases between them. Germline V gives CDR1 SGHTS, CDR2 YDEGEE.

This TCR was sampled from an adult man with Graves' hyperthyroidism. Material: peripheral blood or thyroid tissue (not recorded which). This rearrangement joins TRBV5-8 to TRBJ1-2; D is perhaps TRBD1 (5 bases). The CDR3, as DNA: TGTGCCAGCAGCACAGCGACAGCCTATGGCTACACCTTC. Translation: CASSTATAYGYTF.